This passage covers 15 T cell receptor beta chains from one sample sequenced in a study of T-cell reconstitution after alpha-beta-depleted transplantation in children. As it was prepared, the TCRbeta library received unique molecular identifiers. TCRdb re-called the PCR reads through MiXCR, storing one row per CDR3 protein. The sample has about 160,000 distinct CDR3 sequences; approximately 12% are singletons. Sequencing was performed on PBMCs, taken before TCRalphabeta/CD19-depleted stem cell transplant. Receptor source: a boy aged 2 to 9 with acute myeloid leukemia, due to receive a stem cell transplant.

Ten or more counts support this clonotype. The J gene is TRBJ2-3, the V gene TRBV20-1; 11 bases match TRBD2. The V gene end was trimmed by 5 bases and the J gene end by 8 bases; junction bases not matched to a gene: 6. CDR1 DFQATT and CDR2 SNEGSKA come from the germline V gene (reference sequence). The CDR3 spans 13 residues. The CDR3 DNA reads TGCAGTGCTTATAGCGGGAGGGCCGGTACGCAGTATTTT. It translates to CSAYSGRAGTQYF.

This clonotype came up many times. This chain links TRBV27 with TRBJ2-7; 9 bases are a match to TRBD1. Germline CDR1 MNHEY, CDR2 SMNVEV (reference sequence). This CDR3 contains 15 residues. V was clipped by 6 bases and J by 4 bases; unmatched bases: 10. The CDR3 DNA is TGTGCCAGCAGCGGGATCGGGACAGGGAAATACGAGCAGTACTTC. This gives the protein CASSGIGTGKYEQYF.

This clonotype was recorded at least ten times. The V and J genes are TRBV29-1 and TRBJ1-3; D is ambiguous. The CDR3 loop spans 12 amino acids. The V end was cut by 4 bases, the J end by 4 bases, with 8 bases between. Germline values: CDR1 SQVTM, CDR2 ANQGSEA. CDR3 sequence (DNA): TGCAGCGTTGCGAGTGGCGGAAACACCATATATTTT. This encodes CSVASGGNTIYF.

This clonotype was detected many times. The rearrangement links TRBV29-1 to TRBJ2-7, with D uncertain. Per the germline V gene, CDR1 is SQVTM and CDR2 is ANQGSEA. The CDR3 covers 12 residues. Deletions cut 6 bases from V and 6 bases from J, with 15 bases between. CDR3 nucleotide sequence: TGCAGCGTGCGGACCGCTCCAGGCGAGCAGTACTTC. It codes for CSVRTAPGEQYF.

This clonotype was observed many times. The gene calls are TRBV6-6 and TRBJ2-7, with 8 bases fitting TRBD2. V lost 6 bases and J lost 3; bases outside the gene matches: 4. The CDR3 is 13 residues long. CDR1 and CDR2 from the germline V gene are MNHNY and SVGAGI (reference sequence). CDR3 sequence: CASSAGGDYEQYF. The CDR3 region has the DNA TGTGCCAGCAGCGCGGGAGGAGACTACGAGCAGTACTTC.

This clonotype was detected ten times or more. The chain employs TRBV7-8 and TRBJ2-7; 7 nucleotides match TRBD1. The CDR3 contains 18 residues. The germline V gene has CDR1 SGHVS and CDR2 FQNEAQ. The J segment lost 3 bases and the V segment lost 0 bases, leaving 14 bases of the junction unmatched. CDR3 nucleotides: TGTGCCAGCAGCTTAGCGAAGATAATGAGGGGGCTTCTCTACGAGCAGTACTTC. Encoded protein: CASSLAKIMRGLLYEQYF.

This clonotype was seen many times. The chain has TRBV10-2 and TRBJ1-4; no clear D. This CDR3 region has 12 residues. V lost 2 bases and J lost 7, with 5 bases in between. Germline CDR1 and CDR2: WSHSY and SAAADI. CDR3 region: CASSEVGEKLFF. CDR3 nucleotides: TGCGCCAGCAGTGAGGTCGGTGAAAAACTGTTTTTT.

This clonotype was counted many times. The J gene is TRBJ2-7, the V gene TRBV20-1; D remains unclear. This CDR3 has 14 amino acids. Germline V lookup: CDR1 DFQATT, CDR2 SNEGSKA (reference sequence). Deletions cut 3 bases from V and 2 bases from J, with 14 bases between. CDR3 loop: CSASLGLSTYEQYF. For the CDR3, the DNA is TGCAGTGCTAGCCTAGGTCTGTCGACCTACGAGCAGTACTTC.

This clonotype occurred many times. The rearrangement joins TRBV6-6 to TRBJ1-1; D is unclear. Deletions cut 8 bases from V and 3 bases from J, with 7 bases between. The CDR3 loop spans 11 amino acids. Germline V gene data show CDR1 as MNHNY and CDR2 as SVGAGI (reference sequence). The CDR3 nucleotides are TGTGCCAGCGTTCAGGACACTGAAGCTTTCTTT. Protein: CASVQDTEAFF.

This clonotype has at least ten counts. The chain joins TRBV15 to TRBJ1-5; 9 bases fit TRBD1. Germline-derived CDR1 and CDR2 are LNHNV and YYDKDF (reference sequence). J gave up 0 bases and V 3 bases, and 12 bases lay outside the gene matches. CDR3 length: 19 amino acids. The CDR3 region is CATSRGPGTGSDSNQPQHF. CDR3 coding DNA: TGTGCCACCAGCAGGGGACCAGGGACAGGGAGTGATAGCAATCAGCCCCAGCATTTT. The full variable domain, rest sourced from reference TRBV15 and TRBJ1-5, is DAMVIQNPRYQVTQFGKPVTLSCSQTLNHNVMYWYQQKSSQAPKLLFHYYDKDFNNEADTPDNFQSRRPNTSFCFLDIRSPGLGDTAMYLCATSRGPGTGSDSNQPQHFGDGTRLSIL.

This clonotype was counted ten times or more. The rearrangement uses TRBV4-2 and TRBJ2-1; 10 nucleotides match TRBD2. The CDR3 totals 14 residues. Germline lookup yields CDR1 LGHNA and CDR2 YNFKEQ. J gave up 9 bases and V 5 bases, and 7 bases lay outside the gene matches. The chain's CDR3 is CASSEREGNFEQFF. For the CDR3, the DNA is TGTGCCAGCAGCGAGCGGGAGGGGAATTTTGAGCAGTTCTTC.

This clonotype was seen ten or more times. The rearrangement links TRBV6-4 to TRBJ2-2; 8 bases are shared with TRBD1. Looked up from germline, CDR1 is MRHNA and CDR2 is SNTAGT. V was clipped by 2 bases and J by 1 base; unmatched bases: 0. CDR3 length: 15 residues. CDR3 bases: TGTGCCAGCAGTGACGGGACAGGGAACACCGGGGAGCTGTTTTTT. Residues: CASSDGTGNTGELFF.

This clonotype was counted a single time. The genes are TRBV18 and TRBJ1-5; the D is unclear. CDR1 KGHSH and CDR2 LQKENI come from the germline V gene. The CDR3 is 13 amino acids. V was shortened by 2 bases and J by 3 bases, with 5 bases between the two germline ends. CDR3 sequence reads: CASSPNNNQPQHF. The CDR3 DNA sequence: TGTGCCAGCTCACCAAACAACAATCAGCCCCAGCATTTT. The variable domain in full, with the rest retrieved from reference TRBV18 and TRBJ1-5, is NAGVMQNPRHLVRRRGQEARLRCSPMKGHSHVYWYRQLPEEGLKFMVYLQKENIIDESGMPKERFSAEFPKEGPSILRIQQVVRGDSAAYFCASSPNNNQPQHFGDGTRLSIL.

There are many counts of this clonotype. The chain carries TRBV20-1 and TRBJ1-6, with 11 bases matching TRBD1. Germline loops: CDR1 DFQATT, CDR2 SNEGSKA (reference sequence). Trimming removed 0 bases from V and 6 bases from J; junction bases left unmatched: 4. This CDR3 contains 16 residues. CDR3 loop: CSARDTGTGGNSPLHF. For the CDR3, the DNA is TGCAGTGCTAGAGATACCGGGACAGGGGGTAATTCACCCCTCCACTTT.

This clonotype has only a few counts. This sequence joins TRBV15 and TRBJ2-1; D possibly corresponds to TRBD1 (6 bases). The CDR3 length is 16 residues. CDR1 is LNHNV and CDR2 is YYDKDF in the germline V gene (reference sequence). Trimming cost V 0 bases and J 7 bases, with 16 bases left between them. Here the CDR3 DNA reads TGTGCCACCAGCAGAGATTCCAGGGGCAGAGGAAATGAGCAGTTCTTC. Protein sequence: CATSRDSRGRGNEQFF. Combining the CDR3 with reference TRBV15 and TRBJ2-1 gives the whole variable domain DAMVIQNPRYQVTQFGKPVTLSCSQTLNHNVMYWYQQKSSQAPKLLFHYYDKDFNNEADTPDNFQSRRPNTSFCFLDIRSPGLGDTAMYLCATSRDSRGRGNEQFFGPGTRLTVL.